The present entry profiles one TCR beta chain with its context. Antigen unknown. This record comes from a study of blood T cells in healthy people across ages. Broader study findings: Age showed a roughly linear inverse relationship with TCR beta diversity per million T cells. Naive CD4+ cell counts and diversity both ran higher in long-lived than in aged donors.

With a J-beta primer mix and a sample-barcoded 5' primer, a second PCR ran roughly 6 to 11 cycles. From the 5' RACE reads, TCRdb called clonotypes with MiXCR, one entry per CDR3 protein. The sample carries some 700,000 distinct CDR3 sequences, around 40% recorded once. Trimming took 0 bases from V and 2 from J; bases not matched to a gene: 3. The CDR3 runs to 16 residues. Germline assignment: CDR1 GTSNPN and CDR2 SVGIG (reference sequence). The chain is built from TRBV30 and TRBJ2-3, with 12 bases that match TRBD2. The TCR comes from a woman aged 60-75 years in good health. Material: blood. The DNA of the CDR3 is TGTGCCTGGAGTGTAGGACTAGCGGGGATCACAGATACGCAGTATTTT. Protein: CAWSVGLAGITDTQYF.